This TCR beta chain is from a study of OX40 agonist ivuxolimab in advanced cancers. Method: immunoSEQ multiplex PCR; TCRdb's copy keeps in-frame clones and lacks some. Of some 74,000 clones in the sample, about 85% are singletons; the top ten hold more than 0.5%. V lost 4 bases, J lost 5 bases, and 5 bases stayed unmatched. CDR1 is SGHRS and CDR2 is YFSETQ in the germline V gene. The CDR3 consists of 15 residues. The genes are TRBV5-1 and TRBJ1-3; the match to TRBD1 covers 11 bases. The receptor was derived from an adult with an advanced solid tumor such as melanoma, head and neck, liver or kidney cancer. The sample here was CD4+ or CD8+ T cells sorted from blood, taken in a trial of the OX40 agonist ivuxolimab. The CDR3 DNA sequence: TGCGCCAGCAGCCACGGGACAGGGGGTAGAAACACCATATATTTT. This translates into CASSHGTGGRNTIYF.